This T cell receptor beta chain derives from a study of blood T cell repertoires in COVID-19 (dated by TCRdb to 2018 to 2020). Background for the entire study: Collaborator samples came from the United States, Italy and Spain and covered acute and convalescent phases of COVID-19. The material from the prospective study consisted of cDNA or gDNA derived from T cells, B-cell-depleted T cells, or PBMCs. The repertoires were released in a freely available public database meant as a resource for research on the immune response to SARS-CoV-2. Nearly every sample came with metadata listing a de-identified subject ID, COVID-19 status, age in years and sex. HLA class I and class II types, where available, came from metadata supplied by the sample provider rather than from assay-based typing. Subjects who had been exposed to COVID-19, were actively infected with it, or had recovered from it provided the deeply sampled blood TCRbeta repertoires that made up the dataset. The samples were drawn from two sources: the first 160 participants of the ongoing ImmuneRACE study, and fewer than 1,500 subjects contributed by 6 global collaborators.

What the research found in general, with its limitations: The quantity of clinical and demographic metadata differed by source and by participant and was supplied without curation.

The germline V gene sets CDR1 to SNHLY and CDR2 to FYNNEI. V is trimmed back by 5 bases and J by 7 bases, and the junction contains 11 bases that no gene match accounts for. The CDR3 measures 16 amino acids from cysteine to phenylalanine. Left in the record is the CDR3 DNA by itself, 48 bases read in frame from the first base. To note about this clone: Its antigen target is currently unknown. No base quality values were provided; no much bigger clone lies one nucleotide off.

The immunoSEQ Assay, a bias-controlled multiplex PCR, was used to amplify TCRbeta CDR3 regions from genomic DNA. In the source study's methods: Nucleated cell counts per sample were estimated from amplification of reference gene primers within the assay. Sequence reads were collapsed and filtered to measure the absolute abundance of every unique TCRbeta CDR3 rearrangement. For each sample, productive Simpson clonality was calculated as the square root of Simpson's diversity index over productive rearrangements. TCRdb took this table from immuneACCESS and kept in-frame rearrangements with V and J called. Such tables lack part of the clones; where checked against another copy, unresolved V genes explain under half of the gap, and the rest is unexplained. That table gives V, J and clone size, and the DNA gave D and trimming. The sample table contains about 230,000 clones; only one count was recorded for roughly 85% of them. Just over 2.5% of the sample comes from the top ten.

Collaborating institutions collected whole blood in K2EDTA tubes following their own protocols. For TCRbeta analysis, collaborator samples were shipped as frozen whole blood, as isolated PBMCs, or as DNA extracted from either sample type. The material sequenced was peripheral blood. This receptor chain uses TRBV2 and TRBJ1-6; 7 central bases correspond to TRBD1. This clonotype originated in a woman between 70 and 85 years old with active or convalescent COVID-19. The DNA sequence reads TGTGCCAGCAGTCCGACTTGGGACAGCCGAAATTCACCCCTCCACTTT. It codes for CASSPTWDSRNSPLHF.